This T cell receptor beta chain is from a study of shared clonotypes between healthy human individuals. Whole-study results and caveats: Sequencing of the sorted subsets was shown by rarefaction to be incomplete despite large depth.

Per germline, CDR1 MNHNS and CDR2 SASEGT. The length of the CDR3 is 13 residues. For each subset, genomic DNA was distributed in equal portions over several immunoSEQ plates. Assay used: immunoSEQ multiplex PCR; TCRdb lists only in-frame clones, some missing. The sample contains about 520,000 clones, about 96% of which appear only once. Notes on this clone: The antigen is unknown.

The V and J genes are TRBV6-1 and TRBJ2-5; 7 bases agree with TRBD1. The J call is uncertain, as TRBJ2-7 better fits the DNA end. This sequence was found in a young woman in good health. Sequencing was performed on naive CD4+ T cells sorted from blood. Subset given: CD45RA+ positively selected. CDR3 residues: CASSPDRDNEQYF. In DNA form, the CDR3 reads TGTGCCAGCAGCCCCGACAGGGACAACGAGCAGTACTTC.